These T cell receptor beta chains were read from a single sample in a study of cytomegalovirus exposure and HLA in healthy donors. This table comes from immunoSEQ multiplex PCR, and its TCRdb copy is limited to in-frame clones, with some not included. The top ten clones hold around 2.9% of a sample with 140,000 to 150,000 clones, around 73% of them seen once. The sequenced sample consisted of PBMCs. The receptors derive from a female donor in good health and CMV-seronegative. Both conserved end residues are part of each CDR3. Fields, in order: D gene, J gene, clone size, V gene, CDR3 DNA, CDR3 protein. A D gene is named only where the DNA matches it firmly. Some rows mark clone size as missing; the rest say once, few, many or name a class of expanded clone.

TRBD2	TRBJ2-1	.	TRBV5-1	TGCGCCAGCAGCCTTGAGCGGGGGGGCCGCAATGAGCAGTTCTTC	CASSLERGGRNEQFF
TRBD1	TRBJ1-3	.	TRBV30	TGTGCCTGGAGTGGAGGGTTAACAGGGGACGGAAACACCATATATTTT	CAWSGGLTGDGNTIYF
TRBD1	TRBJ1-1	.	TRBV19	TGTGCCAGTTGGGACAGGGTATTGAACACTGAAGCTTTCTTT	CASWDRVLNTEAFF
.	TRBJ2-1	.	TRBV5-5	TGTGCCAGCAGCTTGCGCATAACAGGTTTCTCCTACAATGAGCAGTTCTTC	CASSLRITGFSYNEQFF
TRBD1	TRBJ2-7	.	TRBV29-1	TGCAGCGTTCGGACAGGGTGGGAGCAGTACTTC	CSVRTGWEQYF
.	TRBJ2-3	.	TRBV19	TGTGCCAGTAGTGATCTACAGGGTCTTCCTAGCACAGATACGCAGTATTTT	CASSDLQGLPSTDTQYF
.	TRBJ1-5	.	TRBV7-9	TGTGCCAGCAGTCGAGGGCTTCAGCCCCAGCATTTT	CASSRGLQPQHF
.	TRBJ1-2	.	TRBV15	TGTGCCACCAGCAGAGATCTAAGCAGGGCTGAAGGCTACACCTTC	CATSRDLSRAEGYTF
.	TRBJ1-1	.	TRBV2	TGTGCCAGCAGTGAGGCCAGTTTATTT	CASSEASLF
.	TRBJ1-2	.	TRBV4-3	TGCGCCAGCAGCCAGTCTCCAACAGGAAACTATGGCTACACCTTC	CASSQSPTGNYGYTF
TRBD2	TRBJ2-1	.	TRBV13	TGTGCCAGCAGCTCCAAGCAACGGGGACTAGCGGGAGGCAATGAGCAGTTCTTC	CASSSKQRGLAGGNEQFF
.	TRBJ2-1	.	TRBV6-1	TGTGCCAGCAGTGAAGCCCCCCAACTTGAGCAGTTCTTC	CASSEAPQLEQFF
.	TRBJ2-7	.	TRBV10-1	TGCGCCAGCAGTGTCTCAGGGAACTACGAGCAGTACTTC	CASSVSGNYEQYF
.	TRBJ2-7	.	TRBV5-6	TGTGCCAGCAGCTTGTTAGGGGGCGAGCAGTACTTC	CASSLLGGEQYF
.	TRBJ2-1	.	TRBV5-1	TGCGCCAGCAGCTTACAGGGTAGCCATGAGCAGTTCTTC	CASSLQGSHEQFF
TRBD1	TRBJ1-5	.	TRBV19	TGTGCCAGTAGTACAACGACAGGGGGCCGGGGTCAGCCCCAGCATTTT	CASSTTTGGRGQPQHF
.	TRBJ1-4	few	TRBV6-1	TGTGCCAGCAGTGGACAGATGGGAGAAAAACTGTTTTTT	CASSGQMGEKLFF
TRBD2	TRBJ2-7	.	TRBV2	TGTGCCAGCAGTGAAACTAGCGGGGTAAACGAGCAGTACTTC	CASSETSGVNEQYF
.	TRBJ2-1	.	TRBV7-2	TGTGCCAGCAGCTTCCCCCAAGGAGAACAGTTCTTC	CASSFPQGEQFF
.	TRBJ1-1	.	TRBV2	TGTGCCAGCAGGAAACAGGGAGACTACACTGAAGCTTTCTTT	CASRKQGDYTEAFF
TRBD2	TRBJ2-5	.	TRBV7-7	TGTGCTAGCAGCTTAGGTCTAGCGGGGGGGCAAGAGACCCAGTACTTC	CASSLGLAGGQETQYF
.	TRBJ2-1	.	TRBV14	TGTGCCAGCAGCCAAGGGGTCAGGGCCTCCTACAATGAGCAGTTCTTC	CASSQGVRASYNEQFF
TRBD2	TRBJ2-4	once	TRBV2	TGTGCCAGCAGACCCGGGACTAGTTTAAACATTCAGTACTTC	CASRPGTSLNIQYF
TRBD1	TRBJ1-2	.	TRBV27	TGTGCCAGCAGTCCACCGGGACAGGGGTTCTATGGCTACACCTTC	CASSPPGQGFYGYTF
TRBD1	TRBJ2-2	.	TRBV5-1	TGCGCCAGCAGGGTCCAGGGGGATTTCGGGGAGCTGTTTTTT	CASRVQGDFGELFF
.	TRBJ1-1	once	TRBV28	TGTGCCAGCAGTTTTGACACAGGGAACACTGAAGCTTTCTTT	CASSFDTGNTEAFF